In its sample, the clone carrying this TCR beta chain ranks as medium-sized (0.01 to 0.1%). Its antigen remains unidentified. This specimen comes from a study of T and B cells in COVID-19 patients. In the study overall: COVID-19 patients gave peripheral blood either during active infection or after recovery. The recovered patients had mostly mild to moderate COVID-19 with outpatient management.

General study points: CD4+, regulatory T cell, CD8+ and sorted SARS-CoV-2-responsive or tetramer+ T cells were not yet sequenced. Highly clonal in active COVID-19, TRB repertoires exceeded healthy-donor diversity and richness at recovery.

Each TRB amplification used roughly 230-550 ng of genomic DNA from blood. TRB rearrangements were amplified by multiplex PCR with BIOMED2 TRB-A/B primers. TCRdb independently ran MiXCR on the multiplex PCR reads; one entry per CDR3 protein. The data hold 15,000 or so distinct CDR3 sequences, with 28% observed a single time. In germline, CDR1 is LNHNV, CDR2 YYDKDF (reference sequence). J was trimmed by 1 base and V by 3 bases; bases with no gene match: 5. This CDR3 contains 16 residues. Input material: blood. This sequence joins TRBV15 and TRBJ2-1; 8 positions agree with TRBD1. The TCR was taken from a human donor who had recovered from COVID-19. CDR3 in DNA: TGTGCCACCAGCAGTCCAGGGGGCCGGTCCTACAATGAGCAGTTCTTC. This translates into CATSSPGGRSYNEQFF.